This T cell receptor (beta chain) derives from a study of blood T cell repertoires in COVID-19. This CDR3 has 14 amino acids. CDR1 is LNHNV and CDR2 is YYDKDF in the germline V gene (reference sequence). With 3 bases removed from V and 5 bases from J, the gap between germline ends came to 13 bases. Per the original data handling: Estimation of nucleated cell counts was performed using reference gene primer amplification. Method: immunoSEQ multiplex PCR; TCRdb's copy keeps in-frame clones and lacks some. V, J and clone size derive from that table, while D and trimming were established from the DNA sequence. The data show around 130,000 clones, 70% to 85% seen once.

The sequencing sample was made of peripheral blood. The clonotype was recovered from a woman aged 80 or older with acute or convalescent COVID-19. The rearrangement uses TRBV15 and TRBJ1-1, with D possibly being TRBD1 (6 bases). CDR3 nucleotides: TGTGCCACCAGCAGGACAGGTGGGCGGACTGAAGCTTTCTTT. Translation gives CATSRTGGRTEAFF.